The rows below give T cell receptor beta chains drawn from one sample of a study of T cell responses to AZD1222 COVID-19 vaccine. Profiling relied on immunoSEQ multiplex PCR, and the TCRdb table lists in-frame clones only, not all of them. The sample contains fewer than 200,000 clones, 85% to 95% of which appear only once. The material sequenced was peripheral blood, taken 28 days after the second AZD1222 dose. These receptors all stem from an adult who received the AZD1222 COVID-19 vaccine. CDR3s include the opening cysteine and the closing phenylalanine or tryptophan. The order of the fields is D gene, clone size, J gene, V gene, CDR3 protein, CDR3 DNA. The D gene is left open where the match is weak. The size entry is marked missing in some rows and otherwise reads once, few, many or a size class.

d_call: TRBD1
clone_size: NA
j_call: TRBJ1-2
v_call: TRBV6-6
cdr3_aa: CASSRSSRDRGFGYTF
cdr3_nt: TGTGCCAGCAGTCGATCCTCCCGGGACAGGGGTTTTGGCTACACCTTC

d_call: NA
clone_size: NA
j_call: TRBJ1-1
v_call: TRBV6-5
cdr3_aa: CATTGHPNTEAFF
cdr3_nt: TGTGCCACAACGGGACACCCGAACACTGAAGCTTTCTTT

d_call: NA
clone_size: few
j_call: TRBJ1-5
v_call: TRBV7-8
cdr3_aa: CASSLVGSQPQHF
cdr3_nt: TGTGCCAGCAGCTTAGTGGGATCTCAGCCCCAGCATTTT

d_call: NA
clone_size: NA
j_call: TRBJ1-1
v_call: TRBV25-1
cdr3_aa: CASSANGGEAFF
cdr3_nt: TGTGCCAGCAGCGCAAACGGGGGTGAAGCTTTCTTT

d_call: NA
clone_size: NA
j_call: TRBJ2-2
v_call: TRBV11-3
cdr3_aa: CASSRGWGPNTGELFF
cdr3_nt: TGTGCCAGCAGCCGAGGGTGGGGTCCGAACACCGGGGAGCTGTTTTTT

d_call: TRBD1
clone_size: NA
j_call: TRBJ2-3
v_call: TRBV5-1
cdr3_aa: CASSFGQGQSTDTQYF
cdr3_nt: TGCGCCAGCAGCTTTGGACAGGGCCAAAGCACAGATACGCAGTATTTT

d_call: NA
clone_size: NA
j_call: TRBJ2-5
v_call: TRBV9
cdr3_aa: CASSAREVAGALGTQYF
cdr3_nt: TGTGCCAGCAGCGCCCGAGAGGTGGCAGGGGCCTTGGGGACCCAGTACTTC

d_call: TRBD1
clone_size: NA
j_call: TRBJ2-7
v_call: TRBV16
cdr3_aa: CASSQRGKQGSYEQYF
cdr3_nt: TGTGCCAGCAGCCAAAGGGGAAAACAGGGGTCCTACGAGCAGTACTTT

d_call: TRBD2
clone_size: NA
j_call: TRBJ2-7
v_call: TRBV5-6
cdr3_aa: CASSLGQWAGEYEQYF
cdr3_nt: TGTGCCAGCAGCCTGGGCCAGTGGGCGGGGGAATACGAGCAGTACTTC

d_call: NA
clone_size: NA
j_call: TRBJ1-1
v_call: TRBV9
cdr3_aa: CASSRDQSPMNTEAFF
cdr3_nt: TGTGCCAGCAGCCGGGACCAAAGCCCGATGAACACTGAAGCTTTCTTT

d_call: NA
clone_size: NA
j_call: TRBJ1-2
v_call: TRBV20-1
cdr3_aa: CSASSPYGYTF
cdr3_nt: TGCAGTGCTTCTTCCCCCTATGGCTACACCTTC

d_call: TRBD1
clone_size: NA
j_call: TRBJ1-1
v_call: TRBV11-3
cdr3_aa: CASSPRDRMNTEAFF
cdr3_nt: TGTGCCAGCAGCCCTCGGGACAGAATGAACACTGAAGCTTTCTTT

d_call: NA
clone_size: few
j_call: TRBJ1-2
v_call: TRBV5-8
cdr3_aa: CASSTGSQAHGYTF
cdr3_nt: TGTGCCAGCAGCACCGGATCGCAGGCCCATGGCTACACCTTC

d_call: NA
clone_size: NA
j_call: TRBJ2-3
v_call: TRBV27
cdr3_aa: CASSPLGQGWDTQYF
cdr3_nt: TGTGCCAGCAGTCCTCTTGGGCAGGGGTGGGATACGCAGTATTTT

d_call: TRBD2
clone_size: once
j_call: TRBJ2-1
v_call: TRBV7-3
cdr3_aa: CASSPRTSGTSGEQFF
cdr3_nt: TGTGCCAGCAGCCCTCGGACTAGCGGGACGTCGGGTGAGCAGTTCTTC

d_call: NA
clone_size: NA
j_call: TRBJ1-6
v_call: TRBV7-3
cdr3_aa: CASSSQGFNSPLHF
cdr3_nt: TGTGCCAGCAGCTCACAGGGCTTCAATTCGCCCCTCCACTTT

d_call: NA
clone_size: NA
j_call: TRBJ1-4
v_call: TRBV7-7
cdr3_aa: CASSLDGGESEKLFF
cdr3_nt: TGTGCCAGCAGCTTAGATGGAGGGGAGTCTGAAAAACTGTTTTTT

d_call: NA
clone_size: NA
j_call: TRBJ2-1
v_call: TRBV11-2
cdr3_aa: CASSDEEGAYNEQFF
cdr3_nt: TGTGCCAGCAGCGACGAGGAGGGGGCGTACAATGAGCAGTTCTTC